This TCR beta chain is from a study of control samples from healthy donors and cancer patients (dated by TCRdb to the early 2020s). A note on this clone: What this receptor recognizes is not known. Per-base quality was not reported, and no clone a single base away is much larger than it.

The library was produced with the immunoSEQ multiplex PCR assay. In TCRdb, the immuneACCESS table is reduced to in-frame sequences with V and J assigned. These tables do not hold every clone; where another copy was compared, an unresolved V gene accounts for under half, and the others remain unexplained. The sample table records around 93,000 clones; over 85% of these occur just once. 2.5% to 3.5% of the sample belongs to the ten largest clones. The CDR3 contains 14 residues, cysteine and phenylalanine counted. The DNA shown is the 42-base CDR3, in frame from base 1. The germline V gene gives CDR1 as SGHAT and CDR2 as FQNNGV. V and J are truncated by 4 bases and 0 bases respectively, leaving an intervening sequence of 9 bases.

The TCR was taken from a human donor in good health. The donor label of this sample is uncertain. Sequencing was done on a sample of blood. The sequence links TRBV11-2 to TRBJ1-1; the best D guess is TRBD1, with 6 bases matching. The CDR3 region has the sequence CASSSRGLNTEAFF. In nucleotides, the sequence is TGTGCCAGCAGCTCCAGGGGCTTGAACACTGAAGCTTTCTTT.